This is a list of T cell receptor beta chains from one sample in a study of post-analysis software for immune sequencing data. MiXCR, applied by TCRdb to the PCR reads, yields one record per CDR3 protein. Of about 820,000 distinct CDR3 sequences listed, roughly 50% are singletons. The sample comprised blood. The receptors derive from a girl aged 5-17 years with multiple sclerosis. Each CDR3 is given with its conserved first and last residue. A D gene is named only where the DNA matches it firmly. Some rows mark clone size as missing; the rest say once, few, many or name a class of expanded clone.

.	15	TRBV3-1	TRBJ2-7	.	CASSQDARVSYEQYF	TGTGCCAGCAGCCAAGATGCCAGGGTCTCCTACGAGCAGTACTTC
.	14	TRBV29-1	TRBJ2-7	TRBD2	CSVSPGTSGGEQYF	TGCAGCGTTTCGCCCGGGACTAGCGGGGGGGAGCAGTACTTC
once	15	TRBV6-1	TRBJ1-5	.	CASSTYGGVNQPQHF	TGTGCCAGCAGTACTTATGGGGGGGTCAATCAGCCCCAGCATTTT
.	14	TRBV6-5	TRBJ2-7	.	CASSVERAPYGQYF	TGTGCCAGCAGTGTTGAGAGGGCCCCCTACGGGCAGTACTTC
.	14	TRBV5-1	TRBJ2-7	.	CASSTGLLSYEQYF	TGCGCCAGCAGCACCGGACTCCTATCCTACGAGCAGTACTTC
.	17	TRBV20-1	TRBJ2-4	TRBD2	CSARDRTAGIAKNIQYF	TGCAGTGCTAGAGATAGAACAGCGGGAATAGCCAAAAACATTCAGTACTTC
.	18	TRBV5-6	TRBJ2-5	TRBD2	CASSELRGTSVHQETQYF	TGTGCCAGCAGCGAACTCCGGGGGACTAGCGTCCACCAAGAGACCCAGTACTTC
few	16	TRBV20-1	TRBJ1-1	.	CSARDYRGRVNTEAFF	TGCAGTGCTAGAGATTATCGCGGCAGGGTGAACACTGAAGCTTTCTTT
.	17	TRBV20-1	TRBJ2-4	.	CSAIPVLRGLAKNIQYF	TGCAGTGCTATCCCGGTTCTGAGGGGATTGGCCAAAAACATTCAGTACTTC
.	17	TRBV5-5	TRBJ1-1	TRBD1	CASSLGTGGLENTEAFF	TGTGCCAGCAGCTTGGGGACAGGGGGCTTGGAGAACACTGAAGCTTTCTTT
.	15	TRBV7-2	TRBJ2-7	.	CASSLVAGLGYEQYF	TGTGCCAGCAGCTTAGTAGCAGGGTTGGGCTACGAGCAGTACTTC
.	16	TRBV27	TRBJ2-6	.	CASSPRNLRGANVLTF	TGTGCCAGCAGTCCCCGAAACCTGAGGGGGGCCAACGTCCTGACTTTC
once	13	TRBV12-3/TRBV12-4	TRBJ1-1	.	CASSHIHREPAFF	TGTGCCAGCAGTCACATCCACAGGGAGCCTGCTTTCTTT
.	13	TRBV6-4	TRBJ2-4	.	CASSDRQGNIQYF	TGTGCCAGCAGTGACCGGCAGGGGAACATTCAGTACTTC
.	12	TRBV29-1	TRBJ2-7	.	CSVVKGSYEQYF	TGCAGCGTTGTAAAGGGTTCCTACGAGCAGTACTTC
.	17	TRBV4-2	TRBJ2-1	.	CASSQDVESGMYNEQFF	TGTGCCAGCAGCCAAGATGTAGAAAGCGGTATGTACAATGAGCAGTTCTTC
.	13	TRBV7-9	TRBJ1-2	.	CASSYGSVDGYTF	TGTGCCAGCAGCTATGGGTCCGTGGATGGCTACACCTTC
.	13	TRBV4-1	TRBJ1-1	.	CASSQGGTGEAFF	TGCGCCAGCAGCCAAGGGGGGACTGGTGAAGCTTTCTTT
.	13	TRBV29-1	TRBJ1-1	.	CSVALVYGTEAFF	TGCAGCGTTGCCCTAGTTTACGGCACTGAAGCTTTCTTT
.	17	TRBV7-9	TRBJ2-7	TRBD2	CASSLGGSGRRGREQYF	TGTGCCAGCAGCTTAGGGGGAAGCGGGAGAAGAGGTCGCGAGCAGTACTTC
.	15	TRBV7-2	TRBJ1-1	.	CASSLDRHLNTEAFF	TGTGCCAGCAGCTTAGATAGACACCTGAACACTGAAGCTTTCTTT
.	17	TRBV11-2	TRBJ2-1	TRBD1	CASSLVPGTGSYNEQFF	TGTGCCAGCAGCTTAGTCCCCGGGACAGGGTCCTACAATGAGCAGTTCTTC
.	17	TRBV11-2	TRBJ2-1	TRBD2	CASSARTSGRYHNEQFF	TGTGCCAGCAGCGCGAGGACTAGCGGGAGATACCACAATGAGCAGTTCTTC
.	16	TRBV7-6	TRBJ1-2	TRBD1	CASSAAGTGAFYGYTF	TGTGCCAGCAGCGCAGCCGGGACAGGGGCCTTCTATGGCTACACCTTC
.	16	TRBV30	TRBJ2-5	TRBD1	CAWGGSETGIQETQYF	TGTGCCTGGGGAGGTTCCGAGACAGGGATACAAGAGACCCAGTACTTC
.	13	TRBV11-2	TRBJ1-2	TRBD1	CASSSQGDFGYTF	TGTGCCAGCAGCTCTCAGGGGGATTTTGGCTACACCTTC
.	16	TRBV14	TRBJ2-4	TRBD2	CASSQDGKSGRNIQYF	TGTGCCAGCAGCCAAGACGGGAAAAGCGGGAGGAACATTCAGTACTTC
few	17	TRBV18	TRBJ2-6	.	CASSPAFGDSGANVLTF	TGTGCCAGCTCACCAGCTTTTGGGGACTCTGGGGCCAACGTCCTGACTTTC
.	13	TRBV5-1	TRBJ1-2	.	CASSPGGDYGYIF	TGCGCCAGCAGCCCGGGGGGCGACTATGGCTACATCTTC
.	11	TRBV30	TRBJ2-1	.	CAWSDARGQFF	TGTGCCTGGAGTGACGCCCGGGGGCAGTTCTTC
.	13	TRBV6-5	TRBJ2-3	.	CASQYDTQDTQYF	TGTGCCAGTCAGTACGACACACAAGATACGCAGTATTTT
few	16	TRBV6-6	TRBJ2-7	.	CASSYPTGGEPYEQYF	TGTGCCAGCAGTTACCCGACAGGCGGGGAACCCTACGAGCAGTACTTC
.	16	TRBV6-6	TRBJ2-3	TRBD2	CASSYERGGHTDMQYF	TGTGCCAGCAGTTACGAGCGGGGGGGCCACACAGATATGCAGTATTTT
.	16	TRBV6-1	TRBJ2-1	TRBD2	CASSGPLAGEFNEQFF	TGTGCCAGCAGTGGGCCCCTAGCGGGAGAATTCAATGAGCAGTTCTTC
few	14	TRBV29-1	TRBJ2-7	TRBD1	CSVRTIQGANEQYF	TGCAGCGTCCGCACCATACAGGGGGCCAACGAGCAGTACTTC
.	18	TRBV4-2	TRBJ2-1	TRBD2	CASSQFAGTSGRSNEQFF	TGTGCCAGCAGCCAATTCGCCGGGACTAGCGGGAGATCCAATGAGCAGTTCTTC
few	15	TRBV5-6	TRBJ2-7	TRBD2	CASSLLAGISYEQYF	TGTGCCAGCAGCTTGCTAGCGGGGATCTCCTACGAGCAGTACTTC
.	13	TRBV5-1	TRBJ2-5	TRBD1	CASSLGGTGYQYF	TGCGCCAGCAGCTTGGGAGGGACAGGGTACCAGTACTTC
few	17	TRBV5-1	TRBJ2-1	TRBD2	CASSLAGLAGADNEQFF	TGCGCCAGCAGCTTGGCGGGACTAGCGGGAGCGGATAATGAGCAGTTCTTC
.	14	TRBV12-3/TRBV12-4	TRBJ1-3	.	CASSSTGAGNTIYF	TGTGCCAGCAGTTCGACAGGAGCTGGAAACACCATATATTTT
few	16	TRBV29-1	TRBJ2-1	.	CSVEDLWGLPYNEQFF	TGCAGCGTTGAAGATCTTTGGGGGCTCCCCTACAATGAGCAGTTCTTC
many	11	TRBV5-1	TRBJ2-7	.	CASSLFDEQYF	TGCGCCAGCAGCTTATTCGACGAGCAGTACTTC
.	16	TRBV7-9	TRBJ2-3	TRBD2	CASRLTSGGSADTQYF	TGTGCCAGCAGGCTGACTAGCGGGGGGTCGGCAGATACGCAGTATTTT
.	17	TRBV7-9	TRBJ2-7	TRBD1	CASSFIVGQGAQNEQYF	TGTGCCAGCAGCTTCATTGTTGGACAGGGGGCTCAAAACGAGCAGTACTTC
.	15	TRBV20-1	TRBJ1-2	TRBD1	CSARAAGGRNYGYTF	TGCAGTGCTAGGGCCGCAGGGGGGCGGAACTATGGCTACACCTTC
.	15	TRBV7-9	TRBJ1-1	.	CASSPPGARGTEAFF	TGTGCCAGCAGCCCCCCAGGGGCGAGGGGCACTGAAGCTTTCTTT
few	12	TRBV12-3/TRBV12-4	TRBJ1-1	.	CASSLGGPEAFF	TGTGCCAGCAGTTTAGGAGGTCCTGAAGCTTTCTTT
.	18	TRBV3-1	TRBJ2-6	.	CASSPSRSPSSGANVLTF	TGTGCCAGCAGCCCCTCCCGTTCCCCGAGCTCTGGGGCCAACGTCCTGACTTTC
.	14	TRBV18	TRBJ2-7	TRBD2	CASSRETRGGEQYF	TGTGCCAGCTCACGAGAAACACGTGGGGGGGAACAGTACTTC
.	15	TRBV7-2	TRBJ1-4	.	CASSLYGQFNEKLFF	TGTGCCAGCAGCTTATACGGCCAGTTTAATGAAAAACTGTTTTTT
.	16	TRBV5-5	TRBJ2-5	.	CASSLSGVRGQETQYF	TGTGCCAGCAGCTTAAGTGGAGTTCGGGGCCAAGAGACCCAGTACTTC
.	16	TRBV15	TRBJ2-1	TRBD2	CATSRDLLAAYNEQFF	TGTGCCACCAGCAGAGATCTTCTAGCGGCCTACAATGAGCAGTTCTTC